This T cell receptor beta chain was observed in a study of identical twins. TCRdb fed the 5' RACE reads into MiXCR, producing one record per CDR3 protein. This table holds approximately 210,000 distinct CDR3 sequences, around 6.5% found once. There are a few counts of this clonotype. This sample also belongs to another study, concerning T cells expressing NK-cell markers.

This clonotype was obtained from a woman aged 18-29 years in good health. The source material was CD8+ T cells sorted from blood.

CDR3 residues: CASSADSLNTGELFF. CDR3 in DNA: TGTGCCAGCAGCGCGGACAGTCTGAACACCGGGGAGCTGTTTTTT. The chain joins TRBV9 to TRBJ2-2; D is possibly TRBD1 (6 bases). The CDR3 extends over 15 amino acids. The germline gives CDR1 SGDLS, CDR2 YYNGEE. Trimming removed 3 bases at V and 1 base at J, with 10 bases between.